Presented here are 32 T cell receptor beta chains from one specimen sequenced in a study of blood T cell repertoires in COVID-19. TCRdb's copy holds only in-frame clones and misses some; the assay was immunoSEQ multiplex PCR. The table lists 180,000 or so clones, about three quarters of them singletons. The sequenced sample was peripheral blood. The receptors here all came from a woman of 80 years or more with COVID-19, enrolled during active disease.

The gene calls are TRBV28 and TRBJ1-6; 7 bases are a match to TRBD1. Trimming at V came to 5 bases and at J to 7 bases, leaving 5 bases not matched to a gene. Germline CDR1 is MDHEN and CDR2 is SYDVKM. This CDR3 contains 14 residues. The CDR3 DNA reads TGTGCCAGCAGTCCGGGACAGTTGAATTCACCCCTCCACTTT. This sequence encodes CASSPGQLNSPLHF.

This clone turned up a few times. CDR3 amino acids: CASNRVSTDTQYF. CDR3 DNA sequence: TGTGCCAGCAACCGGGTATCCACAGATACGCAGTATTTT. The gene calls are TRBV2 and TRBJ2-3; the D is unclear. V dropped 7 bases and J dropped 2 bases, with 10 bases sitting between them. In germline, CDR1 is SNHLY, CDR2 FYNNEI. The CDR3 has 13 residues. The variable domain in full, completed from reference TRBV2 and TRBJ2-3, reads EPEVTQTPSHQVTQMGQEVILRCVPISNHLYFYWYRQILGQKVEFLVSFYNNEISEKSEIFDDQFSVERPDGSNFTLKIRSTKLEDSAMYFCASNRVSTDTQYFGPGTRLTVL.

The CDR3 coding sequence is TGTGCCAGCAGCTGCCCGGGGGTCGCAACGGAGGCAGATACGCAGTATTTT. It translates to CASSCPGVATEADTQYF. The rearrangement joins TRBV7-9 to TRBJ2-3; a weak D match, TRBD2 (6 bases). The length of the CDR3 is 17 residues. Trimming stripped 4 bases from V and 4 bases from J, with 21 bases between. The germline gives CDR1 SEHNR, CDR2 FQNEAQ (reference sequence).

This rearrangement joins TRBV18 to TRBJ2-7, with 8 positions matching TRBD2. V lost 3 bases, J lost 3 bases, and 4 bases stayed unmatched. The CDR3 runs 14 residues. The germline V gene has CDR1 KGHSH and CDR2 LQKENI. CDR3 DNA sequence: TGTGCCAGCTCACCGGCGAGCGGGGGCTACGAGCAGTACTTC. It specifies CASSPASGGYEQYF.

The chain has TRBV27 and TRBJ2-7; 7 positions match TRBD2. V lost 3 bases, J lost 1 base, and 9 bases stayed unmatched. The germline V gene has CDR1 MNHEY and CDR2 SMNVEV (reference sequence). The CDR3 contains 16 residues. CDR3 residues: CASSFGSRGGSYEQYF. The CDR3 DNA reads as TGTGCCAGCAGTTTCGGGTCCCGGGGAGGGTCCTACGAGCAGTACTTC.

This chain joins TRBV9 and TRBJ2-4, with 8 bases matching TRBD2. The CDR3 consists of 18 residues. Trimming took 0 bases from V and 0 from J; bases not matched to a gene: 8. Germline loops: CDR1 SGDLS, CDR2 YYNGEE. The CDR3 is CASSVAGGPWVAKNIQYF. DNA for the CDR3: TGTGCCAGCAGCGTAGCGGGGGGGCCTTGGGTAGCCAAAAACATTCAGTACTTC.

With regard to this clone: Other DNA sequences from this sample encode an identical CDR3 as well. This rearrangement joins TRBV7-9 to TRBJ2-7; D unresolved. V lost 3 bases and J lost 0, with 3 bases in between. This CDR3 comprises 12 residues. From germline, CDR1 is SEHNR and CDR2 FQNEAQ (reference sequence). CDR3 sequence: CASSFSSYEQYF. Written as DNA, the CDR3 is TGTGCCAGCAGCTTTAGCTCCTACGAGCAGTACTTC.

The V gene is TRBV27, the J gene TRBJ1-6, with D unresolved. Germline V lookup: CDR1 MNHEY, CDR2 SMNVEV (reference sequence). Trimming took 3 bases from V and 5 from J, leaving 8 bases between them. This CDR3 spans 14 amino acids. The CDR3 loop is CASSLGEHNSPLHF. DNA of the CDR3: TGTGCCAGCAGTTTGGGAGAGCATAATTCACCCCTCCACTTT.

This chain uses TRBV6-1 with TRBJ1-1; TRBD1 might be the D (5 bases). CDR1 and CDR2 from the germline V gene are MNHNS and SASEGT. The CDR3 consists of 16 residues. Trimming removed 2 bases from V and 4 bases from J, with 17 bases in between. The chain's CDR3 is CASSELWVTVATEAFF. Here the CDR3 DNA reads TGTGCCAGCAGTGAACTTTGGGTGACAGTGGCCACTGAAGCTTTCTTT.

The rearrangement joins TRBV28 to TRBJ2-3, with TRBD1 matching over 8 bases. CDR3 length equals 14 residues. Trimming removed 6 bases from V and 4 bases from J; junction bases left unmatched: 6. The germline CDR1 and CDR2 sequences are MDHEN and SYDVKM. CDR3 in DNA: TGTGCCAGCAGGTCAGGGGGCAGGCCAGATACGCAGTATTTT. Protein product: CASRSGGRPDTQYF.

V and J are TRBV27 and TRBJ2-1; D gene ambiguous. Trimming took 5 bases from V and 7 from J, leaving 12 bases between them. The germline V gene encodes CDR1 MNHEY and CDR2 SMNVEV (reference sequence). The CDR3 has 13 amino acids. The CDR3 region is CASSPRNGNEQFF. Here the CDR3 DNA reads TGTGCCAGCAGTCCCCGAAACGGGAATGAGCAGTTCTTC.

The chain couples TRBV4-2 to TRBJ2-7; possibly TRBD2 for D (5 bases). This CDR3 is built from 16 residues. Deletions cut 1 base from V and 0 bases from J, with 13 bases between. Germline V gene data show CDR1 as LGHNA and CDR2 as YNFKEQ. CDR3 nucleotides: TGTGCCAGCAGCCAAGGCCTTGACTACCGCTCCTACGAGCAGTACTTC. This sequence encodes CASSQGLDYRSYEQYF.

The CDR3, as DNA: TGTGCCAGTAGTATAGACAGCTACGAGCAGTACTTC. Its protein product is CASSIDSYEQYF. The chain carries TRBV19 and TRBJ2-7; D remains ambiguous. CDR1 LNHDA and CDR2 SQIVND come from the germline V gene (reference sequence). This CDR3 is built from 12 residues. V gave up 0 bases and J gave up 3 bases, with 3 bases separating them.

CDR3 nucleotide sequence: TGTGCCAGCAGTTTGAACAGGGCCACCTACGAGCAGTACTTC. It is translated as CASSLNRATYEQYF. The rearrangement links TRBV28 to TRBJ2-7; perhaps TRBD1 as D (6 bases). The CDR3 covers 14 residues. Germline V gene sequence: CDR1 MDHEN, CDR2 SYDVKM. V lost 3 bases and J lost 2, with 11 bases in between.

There are a few counts of this clone. The V gene is TRBV12-5, the J gene TRBJ1-6; D not certain. CDR3 size: 12 residues. Trimming took off 4 bases at V and 10 bases at J, with 8 bases between the two ends. CDR1 LGHNT and CDR2 FRNRAP come from the germline V gene. CDR3 amino acids: CASGWQNSPLHF. CDR3 bases: TGTGCTAGTGGTTGGCAGAACTCACCCCTCCACTTT.

The chain joins TRBV5-8 to TRBJ2-7, with D perhaps TRBD2 (6 bases). The CDR3 extends over 14 amino acids. Germline-derived CDR1 and CDR2 are SGHTS and YDEGEE. Trimming removed 0 bases from V and 3 bases from J, with 10 bases in between. This chain's CDR3 is CASSLVGGNYEQYF. The CDR3 coding sequence is TGTGCCAGCAGCTTGGTTGGGGGGAACTACGAGCAGTACTTC.

The V gene is TRBV6-6, the J gene TRBJ2-3; 8 bases map to TRBD2. Germline values: CDR1 MNHNY, CDR2 SVGAGI (reference sequence). The CDR3 runs 16 residues. Germline trimming cut 2 bases from V and 4 bases from J; bases unmatched to any gene: 8. DNA of the CDR3: TGTGCCAGCAGTTACGCTGCGGGGGGCGCCTCAGATACGCAGTATTTT. Encoded protein: CASSYAAGGASDTQYF.

V gene TRBV21-1 combines with J gene TRBJ1-1. TRBV21-1 is marked as a pseudogene. The CDR3 length is 14 residues. This chain's CDR3 is CASSKGGTNTEAFF. The CDR3 DNA reads TGTGCCAGCAGCAAAGGAGGAACGAACACTGAAGCTTTCTTT.

In DNA form, the CDR3 reads TGCGCCAGCAGCTACGGGACAGCAGGCGACAATGAGCAGTTCTTC. Protein sequence: CASSYGTAGDNEQFF. The gene calls are TRBV4-3 and TRBJ2-1; 7 bases map to TRBD1. The CDR3 covers 15 residues. Trimming removed 5 bases from V and 5 bases from J; junction bases left unmatched: 9. Germline values: CDR1 LGHNA, CDR2 YSLEER.

V is TRBV7-8 and J is TRBJ2-3, with TRBD1 matching 12 bases. CDR3 length: 14 amino acids. V lost 4 bases and J lost 6; bases outside the gene matches: 2. Germline V CDR1 and CDR2: SGHVS, FQNEAQ. CDR3 nucleotide sequence: TGTGCCAGCAGCTCGGGGACAGGGGGCGATACGCAGTATTTT. Protein sequence: CASSSGTGGDTQYF.

The rearrangement joins TRBV9 to TRBJ2-4, with a tentative D call TRBD1 (6 bases). The CDR3 is made up of 16 amino acids. The germline V and J ends were trimmed by 4 bases and 0 bases, with 14 bases remaining between them. The V gene's germline CDR1 is SGDLS and CDR2 YYNGEE. CDR3 DNA: TGTGCCAGCAGCCCCCGGGACACCTTAGCCAAAAACATTCAGTACTTC. Protein: CASSPRDTLAKNIQYF.

This sequence joins TRBV10-3 and TRBJ2-3; perhaps TRBD2 as D (6 bases). Trimming removed 7 bases at V and 1 base at J, with 12 bases between. Per the germline V gene, CDR1 is ENHRY and CDR2 is SYGVKD. The CDR3 is 14 residues long. The CDR3 region has the DNA TGTGCCATCAATACGGGAGTGCGCACAGATACGCAGTATTTT. Amino acids: CAINTGVRTDTQYF.

This clone was recorded once. The chain combines TRBV5-6 with TRBJ1-1; weak D call: TRBD1 (6 bases). V was cut by 3 bases and J by 0 bases, with 9 bases left in between. Germline assignment: CDR1 SGHDT and CDR2 YYEEEE. The CDR3 is 14 amino acids. The CDR3 DNA reads TGTGCCAGCAGCTCCGGGACACTGAACACTGAAGCTTTCTTT. It yields the protein CASSSGTLNTEAFF. The full variable domain, rest sourced from reference TRBV5-6 and TRBJ1-1, is DAGVTQSPTHLIKTRGQQVTLRCSPKSGHDTVSWYQQALGQGPQFIFQYYEEEERQRGNFPDRFSGHQFPNYSSELNVNALLLGDSALYLCASSSGTLNTEAFFGQGTRLTVV.

The J gene is TRBJ2-3, the V gene TRBV7-2, with 10 bases matching TRBD2. Germline lookup yields CDR1 SGHTA and CDR2 FQGNSA. CDR3 length: 16 amino acids. Trimming took 2 bases from V and 4 from J; bases not matched to a gene: 6. The DNA of the CDR3 is TGTGCCAGCAGCTTAAATTTAGCGGGAGGTTCAGATACGCAGTATTTT. Translating gives CASSLNLAGGSDTQYF. Filled out from reference TRBV7-2 and TRBJ2-3, the complete variable domain reads GAGVSQSPSNKVTEKGKDVELRCDPISGHTALYWYRQSLGQGLEFLIYFQGNSAPDKSGLPSDRFSAERTGGSVSTLTIQRTQQEDSAVYLCASSLNLAGGSDTQYFGPGTRLTVL.

The V gene is TRBV11-2, the J gene TRBJ2-7; 10 bases map to TRBD2. CDR3 size: 17 residues. The ends lost 0 bases at V and 7 bases at J; junction bases unmatched: 12. CDR1 and CDR2 from the germline V gene are SGHAT and FQNNGV. CDR3 region: CASSLERASGGPKEQYF. In nucleotides, the CDR3 is TGTGCCAGCAGCTTAGAGAGGGCTAGCGGGGGCCCTAAGGAGCAGTACTTC. Full variable domain (outside the CDR3, taken from reference TRBV11-2 and TRBJ2-7): EAGVAQSPRYKIIEKRQSVAFWCNPISGHATLYWYQQILGQGPKLLIQFQNNGVVDDSQLPKDRFSAERLKGVDSTLKIQPAKLEDSAVYLCASSLERASGGPKEQYFGPGTRLTVT.

The chain uses TRBV7-9 and TRBJ1-2; possible D gene TRBD1, 6 bases. With 5 bases removed from V and 3 bases from J, the gap between germline ends came to 13 bases. Germline loops: CDR1 SEHNR, CDR2 FQNEAQ (reference sequence). The CDR3 totals 14 residues. In DNA, the CDR3 is TGTGCCAGCAGCCAAGGGGGTAGGGACTATGGCTACACCTTC. Amino acids: CASSQGGRDYGYTF.

This chain connects TRBV6-5 to TRBJ2-2; maybe TRBD1 (5 bases). V lost 7 bases and J 6 bases, leaving 12 bases between the germline ends. The CDR3 has 13 amino acids. The germline V gene has CDR1 MNHEY and CDR2 SVGAGI. The CDR3 here is CASNQGRPGELFF. CDR3 sequence (DNA): TGTGCCAGCAACCAGGGTCGGCCCGGGGAGCTGTTTTTT.

This clone was recorded at least ten times. This chain joins TRBV5-6 and TRBJ1-1; 7 bases are a match to TRBD1. The germline V gene has CDR1 SGHDT and CDR2 YYEEEE. The length of the CDR3 is 15 residues. V trimming: 1 base; J trimming: 1 base; junction bases outside the gene matches: 4. DNA of the CDR3: TGTGCCAGCAGCTTGAGGAGACAGGGGAACACTGAAGCTTTCTTT. Its protein is CASSLRRQGNTEAFF.

V and J are TRBV12-3 or TRBV12-4 and TRBJ1-1; TRBD1 might be the D (6 bases). The CDR3 has 13 residues. Trimming removed 3 bases from V and 5 bases from J, with 10 bases in between. CDR3 residues: CASSFGQGTEAFF. The CDR3 nucleotides read TGTGCCAGCAGTTTCGGTCAGGGGACTGAAGCTTTCTTT.

The chain uses TRBV5-6 and TRBJ1-3; 8 nucleotides match TRBD1. Trimming took 4 bases from V and 3 from J; bases not matched to a gene: 3. This CDR3 has 14 residues. Per the germline V gene, CDR1 is SGHDT and CDR2 is YYEEEE. The CDR3 protein is CASSATGDGNTIYF. The CDR3 region has the DNA TGTGCCAGCAGCGCGACAGGGGATGGAAACACCATATATTTT.

V and J are TRBV5-1 and TRBJ1-1; 8 bases match TRBD1. This CDR3 is 13 amino acids long. Looked up from germline, CDR1 is SGHRS and CDR2 is YFSETQ. V gave up 4 bases and J gave up 5 bases; unmatched junction bases: 4. CDR3 nucleotides: TGCGCCAGCAGCCAACAGGGGGGGACTGAAGCTTTCTTT. It encodes CASSQQGGTEAFF.

The genes are TRBV11-2 and TRBJ1-1; TRBD1 matches 9 bases. Germline V CDR1 and CDR2: SGHAT, FQNNGV. V shed 4 bases and J 1 base; nucleotides not matched to a gene: 7. This CDR3 contains 16 residues. Here the CDR3 reads CASSWTGAVENTEAFF. As DNA, the CDR3 is TGTGCCAGCAGCTGGACAGGGGCGGTCGAGAACACTGAAGCTTTCTTT.